The source of this TCR beta chain is a study of blood T cell repertoires in COVID-19 (dated by TCRdb to 2018 to 2020). Looking at the study overall: Samples from collaborators originated in the United States, Italy and Spain and spanned both the acute and convalescent phases of COVID-19. The material from the prospective study consisted of cDNA or gDNA derived from T cells, B-cell-depleted T cells, or PBMCs. The dataset comprised deeply sampled blood TCRbeta repertoires from subjects exposed to, actively infected with, or recovered from COVID-19. The repertoires were made available in a free public database intended to serve as a resource for research on the immune response to SARS-CoV-2. Samples came from the ongoing ImmuneRACE study (first 160 participants) plus 1,254 subjects from 6 global collaborators. Sample metadata almost always included a de-identified subject ID, COVID-19 status, age in years and sex. Where available, HLA class I and class II types were taken from metadata supplied by the sample provider and were not determined by assay-based typing.

Note on this clone: This receptor's antigen is unknown. No clone much larger than this one lies a single base away; base qualities are absent.

The trim is 5 bases for V and 2 bases for J, with a gap of 10 bases between the germline ends. From its cysteine to its phenylalanine, the CDR3 spans 13 amino acids. Only the CDR3 region is kept as DNA, spanning 39 bases read in frame from base 1. The germline V gene specifies KGHSH as CDR1 and LQKENI as CDR2. What the study reported, not specific to this receptor: How much clinical and demographic metadata was included differed by source and by participant, and the metadata was provided uncurated.

Whole blood was collected in K2EDTA tubes by collaborating institutions according to the institutions' own protocols. For TCRbeta analysis, collaborators shipped samples in one of three forms: frozen whole blood, isolated PBMCs, or DNA extracted from either of those sample types. TCRbeta CDR3 regions were amplified from genomic DNA using the immunoSEQ Assay, a bias-controlled multiplex PCR. For the original study's pipeline: The number of nucleated cells in each sample was estimated by amplification of reference gene primers within the assay. To quantify the absolute abundance of each unique TCRbeta CDR3 rearrangement, sequence reads were collapsed and filtered. For each sample, productive Simpson clonality was calculated as the square root of Simpson's diversity index across productive rearrangements. In its TCRdb copy, this immuneACCESS table keeps in-frame sequences only and misses some clones. Where compared with another copy, unresolved V genes explain less than half of these, and the others have no known cause. The DNA gave D and trimming, while V, J and clone size come from that table. The sample includes 260,000 or so clones, with approximately 91% observed a single time. In total, the top ten clones hold about 8.6% of the sample.

Sample: peripheral blood. This sequence originates from a man between 18 and 35 years old with active or convalescent COVID-19. The V and J segments used are TRBV18 and TRBJ2-7, and TRBD1 may be the D gene, going by 5 matching bases. The CDR3: CASSSSGTYEQYF. At the DNA level, the sequence is TGTGCCAGCTCATCATCAGGGACCTACGAGCAGTACTTC.